This T cell receptor beta chain was recorded in a study of shared clonotypes between healthy human individuals. V gave up 3 bases and J gave up 10 bases; unmatched junction bases: 8. Germline loops: CDR1 SGHRS, CDR2 YFSETQ. The CDR3 consists of 15 residues. About this clone: Antigen: not known.

Findings and limits, study-wide: In the sorted subsets, rarefaction showed sequencing was incomplete despite large depth. Generation probability values for non-shared clonotypes were lower than those for clonotypes shared by all four donors.

Clones were sequenced by immunoSEQ multiplex PCR, and TCRdb holds only the in-frame ones, with some missing. The sample holds about 1 million clones, about 76% seen once. The sequenced sample was memory CD4+ T cells sorted from blood. Subset defined: CD45RA-negative fraction. This rearrangement joins TRBV5-1 to TRBJ2-1; 12 bases are a match to TRBD2. This TCR came from a man aged 18 to 29 in good health. DNA of the CDR3: TGCGCCAGCAGCTCTACTAGCGGGAGGCTCGGGGAGCAGTTCTTC. This sequence encodes CASSSTSGRLGEQFF.